Below are 21 T cell receptor beta chains sequenced from a single sample in a study of post-analysis software for immune sequencing data. Whole-study findings and limits: About 5 TRBV segments (TRBV5-6, TRBV5-1 and TRBV20-1 among them) occurred more frequently in patients than in controls.

Incorporated into the TCR beta cDNA libraries were unique molecular identifiers, which served to reduce PCR and sequencing biases. A single record per CDR3 protein comes from TCRdb applying MiXCR to the PCR reads. The sample lists about 810,000 distinct CDR3 sequences, approximately 57% occurring once. These receptors' targets are unknown. Source material: blood. These receptor sequences come from a girl aged 10 to 17 with multiple sclerosis.

The rearrangement joins TRBV27 to TRBJ2-1; a possible D gene is TRBD2 (6 bases). Germline V gene data show CDR1 as MNHEY and CDR2 as SMNVEV (reference sequence). This CDR3 comprises 14 residues. The V end was cut by 6 bases, the J end by 0 bases, with 9 bases between. The CDR3 spells CASRAGSSYNEQFF. The CDR3 bases are TGTGCCAGCAGGGCGGGAAGCTCCTACAATGAGCAGTTCTTC.

Only one count was recorded for this clonotype. The chain recombines TRBV12-3 or TRBV12-4 with TRBJ2-4; possibly TRBD1 for D (6 bases). The DNA matches TRBJ2-7 better at its end, which makes the J call doubtful. This CDR3 region has 13 residues. CDR3 nucleotides: TGTGCCAGCGCCCCGGACAGAGCCTACGAGCAGTACTTC. It is translated as CASAPDRAYEQYF.

The V gene is TRBV4-1, the J gene TRBJ1-2; TRBD1 might be the D (6 bases). The CDR3 spans 15 residues. CDR1 and CDR2 (germline): MGHRA, YSYEKL. V was clipped by 0 bases and J by 7 bases, with 15 bases between them. CDR3 residues: CASSQEGQGIRGYTF. CDR3 nucleotide sequence: TGCGCCAGCAGCCAAGAGGGGCAGGGGATCCGTGGCTACACCTTC.

The chain has TRBV6-5 and TRBJ2-4, with D possibly called TRBD1 or TRBD2 (5 bases each). With the DNA end fitting TRBJ2-7 better, the J assignment may be wrong. Germline CDR1 reads MNHEY; CDR2 reads SVGAGI. The CDR3 spans 15 residues. The CDR3 DNA follows: TGTGCCAGCAAAGAACCGGGACGGACGTTCCTCGAGCAGTACTTC. This codes for CASKEPGRTFLEQYF.

In its sample, this clonotype was seen a few times. This chain joins TRBV6-2 or TRBV6-3 and TRBJ2-7; TRBD2 is a possible D gene (5 bases). The J call may be faulty, since TRBJ2-5 better matches the DNA end. This CDR3 is 14 amino acids long. Germline CDR1 reads MNHEY; CDR2 reads SVGEGT. The CDR3 coding sequence is TGTGCCAGCAGTTACAGAGTGGACTTGGAGACCCAGTACTTC. The encoded protein is CASSYRVDLETQYF.

This sequence joins TRBV9 and TRBJ2-7; 7 bases map to TRBD1. The CDR3 consists of 15 residues. Germline V gene data show CDR1 as SGDLS and CDR2 as YYNGEE. Trimming removed 0 bases from V and 2 bases from J; junction bases left unmatched: 5. CDR3 DNA sequence: TGTGCCAGCAGCGTAGAAGGGGGCTCAACCTACGAGCAGTACTTC. It is translated as CASSVEGGSTYEQYF.

This clonotype was picked up one time. One end of the junction does not line up with germline, which may come from a read error. The chain links TRBV6-4 to TRBJ2-1, with TRBD2 matching 13 bases. This CDR3 contains 17 residues. Germline V gene lookup returns CDR1 MRHNA and CDR2 SNTAGT. This chain's CDR3 is CAISEDLGTSGKNEQFF. The DNA of the CDR3 is TGTGCCATCAGTGAGGACCTCGGGACTAGCGGGAAAAATGAGCAGTTCTTC.

The chain employs TRBV7-3 and TRBJ1-1; 7 nucleotides line up with TRBD1. The length of the CDR3 is 13 residues. V lost 6 bases and J lost 6; bases outside the gene matches: 7. The germline gives CDR1 SGHTA, CDR2 FQGTGA. The CDR3 DNA is TGTGCCAGCAGGCTGGGACAGTCGTCTGAAGCTTTCTTT. Translation gives CASRLGQSSEAFF.

The chain links TRBV7-2 to TRBJ2-7; 7 bases line up with TRBD1. The germline CDR1 and CDR2 sequences are SGHTA and FQGNSA. This CDR3 region has 14 residues. Germline trimming cut 5 bases from V and 0 bases from J; bases unmatched to any gene: 4. The CDR3 loop reads CASSVQGTSYEQYF. The CDR3 DNA follows: TGTGCCAGCAGCGTACAGGGGACCTCCTACGAGCAGTACTTC.

This clonotype has more than one count but fewer than ten. The chain recombines TRBV4-2 with TRBJ2-7, with 7 bases matching TRBD2. The CDR3 is made up of 14 amino acids. From germline, CDR1 is LGHNA and CDR2 YNFKEQ. The trim removed 7 bases at V and 1 base at J, leaving 7 bases unmatched. Written as DNA, the CDR3 is TGTGCCAGCAAATTGGCGGGGGAGTCCTACGAGCAGTACTTC. This translates into CASKLAGESYEQYF.

The V call is TRBV20-1, the J call TRBJ1-1; 7 nucleotides match TRBD1. With 3 bases clipped from V and 1 base from J, the junction kept 11 bases outside the gene matches. The CDR3 loop spans 16 amino acids. Germline-derived CDR1 and CDR2 are DFQATT and SNEGSKA (reference sequence). The CDR3 sequence: CSASLRDRPKNTEAFF. The CDR3 DNA reads TGCAGTGCTAGCCTCCGGGACAGACCTAAGAACACTGAAGCTTTCTTT.

A remark on this clonotype: One end of the junction varies from germline; a read error may be responsible. V usage is TRBV29-1 and J usage is TRBJ1-1, with 7 bases matching TRBD1. Per the germline V gene, CDR1 is SQVTM and CDR2 is ANQGSEA. The CDR3 covers 14 residues. The CDR3 DNA reads as TGCAGCGTTTTTCTAGACAGGGTCCGCACTGAAACTTTCTTT. Translation: CSVFLDRVRTETFF.

The rearrangement links TRBV12-3 or TRBV12-4 to TRBJ2-7; maybe TRBD2 (6 bases). Trimming took off 6 bases at V and 0 bases at J, with 24 bases between the two ends. This CDR3 has 18 amino acids. The chain's CDR3 is CASSRGASAPNSSYEQYF. The CDR3 nucleotides are TGTGCCAGCAGCCGTGGGGCTAGCGCCCCCAATTCCTCCTACGAGCAGTACTTC.

The chain employs TRBV25-1 and TRBJ2-7, with 9 bases that match TRBD2. V lost 5 bases, J lost 3 bases, and 17 bases stayed unmatched. Germline V gives CDR1 MGHDK, CDR2 SYGVNS. CDR3 length equals 18 residues. CDR3 nucleotides: TGTGCCAGCAGTTCCTATAGCGGGAGAGGGGCTACGCACTACGAGCAGTACTTC. Encoded protein: CASSSYSGRGATHYEQYF.

The genes are TRBV7-6 and TRBJ1-1; D unclear. The CDR3 length is 14 residues. Germline V CDR1 and CDR2: SGHVS, FNYEAQ. Deletions cut 5 bases from V and 1 base from J, with 11 bases between. DNA for the CDR3: TGTGCCAGCAGCCTTCCCACGGAGAACACTGAAGCTTTCTTT. Amino acid sequence: CASSLPTENTEAFF. Full variable domain (missing parts from reference TRBV7-6 and TRBJ1-1): GAGVSQSPRYKVTKRGQDVALRCDPISGHVSLYWYRQALGQGPEFLTYFNYEAQQDKSGLPNDRFSAERPEGSISTLTIQRTEQRDSAMYRCASSLPTENTEAFFGQGTRLTVV.

This clonotype was counted a few times. V usage is TRBV9 and J usage is TRBJ2-7, with 9 nucleotides matching TRBD2. This CDR3 is built from 18 residues. Germline V gene lookup returns CDR1 SGDLS and CDR2 YYNGEE. V was pared by 1 base and J by 1 base, with 12 bases of the junction left unmatched. The CDR3 sequence: CASSVTPRGSGGSYEQYF. CDR3 bases: TGTGCCAGCAGCGTAACCCCCAGAGGTAGCGGGGGATCCTACGAGCAGTACTTC. Combining the CDR3 with reference TRBV9 and TRBJ2-7 gives the whole variable domain DSGVTQTPKHLITATGQRVTLRCSPRSGDLSVYWYQQSLDQGLQFLIQYYNGEERAKGNILERFSAQQFPDLHSELNLSSLELGDSALYFCASSVTPRGSGGSYEQYFGPGTRLTVT.

This sequence joins TRBV5-1 and TRBJ1-1; D gene uncertain. This CDR3 spans 14 amino acids. Germline V gene lookup returns CDR1 SGHRS and CDR2 YFSETQ. Trimming removed 2 bases from V and 1 base from J, with 9 bases in between. CDR3 protein: CASSFGRENTEAFF. CDR3 DNA: TGCGCCAGCAGCTTCGGCAGAGAGAACACTGAAGCTTTCTTT.

The chain carries TRBV6-2 or TRBV6-3 and TRBJ2-1, with D perhaps given as TRBD1 or TRBD2 (5 bases each). The CDR3 spans 16 residues. The germline V gene encodes CDR1 MNHEY and CDR2 SVGEGT. V dropped 0 bases and J dropped 10 bases, with 19 bases sitting between them. This chain's CDR3 is CASSYSIWGRRYEQFF. In DNA, the CDR3 is TGTGCCAGCAGTTACTCGATCTGGGGACGCCGCTACGAGCAGTTCTTC.

The CDR3 is CSVEGWSEAFF. In nucleotides, the CDR3 is TGCAGCGTTGAAGGATGGAGTGAAGCTTTCTTT. The chain combines TRBV29-1 with TRBJ1-1; no reliable D call. CDR1 and CDR2 from the germline V gene are SQVTM and ANQGSEA. This CDR3 is built from 11 residues. V was shortened by 1 base and J by 7 bases, with 7 bases between the two germline ends. Variable domain in full (rest from reference TRBV29-1 and TRBJ1-1): SAVISQKPSRDICQRGTSLTIQCQVDSQVTMMFWYRQQPGQSLTLIATANQGSEATYESGFVIDKFPISRPNLTFSTLTVSNMSPEDSSIYLCSVEGWSEAFFGQGTRLTVV.

The chain employs TRBV5-6 and TRBJ2-6; D remains ambiguous. Trimming took off 0 bases at V and 2 bases at J, with 6 bases between the two ends. CDR1 and CDR2 from the germline V gene are SGHDT and YYEEEE. There are 15 residues in the CDR3. CDR3 nucleotide sequence: TGTGCCAGCAGCTTGGCATATGCTGGGGCCAACGTCCTGACTTTC. Its protein is CASSLAYAGANVLTF.

The CDR3 bases are TGTGCCAGCAGCCTCCGGCCCTTTTTTCAGTATTTT. Protein sequence: CASSLRPFFQYF. The rearrangement links TRBV3-1 to TRBJ2-3; D is uncertain. Germline assignment: CDR1 LGHDT and CDR2 YNNKEL (reference sequence). CDR3 size: 12 residues. Between the trimmed V and J ends, which lost 4 bases and 12 bases, there was a span of 14 bases.